This T cell receptor beta chain is from a study of cytomegalovirus exposure and HLA in healthy donors. A few counts support this clone. Losses at the gene ends were 5 bases for V and 8 bases for J; bases not matched to a gene: 5. There are 14 residues in the CDR3. CDR1 SGHAT and CDR2 FQDESV come from the germline V gene (reference sequence). With 60 Vbeta and 13 Jbeta primers, the PCR was carried out. The assay was immunoSEQ multiplex PCR, and TCRdb's table has in-frame clones only and misses some. Among roughly 150,000 clones listed, approximately 83% were seen once. Sequenced sample: PBMCs. This chain uses TRBV11-1 with TRBJ1-4; 10 nucleotides agree with TRBD1. The source of this sequence is a male donor in good health and CMV-seronegative. The CDR3 protein is CASSLGTGEEKLFF. DNA for the CDR3: TGTGCCAGCAGCCTCGGGACAGGGGAAGAAAAACTGTTTTTT.